This TCR beta chain came from a study of OX40 agonist ivuxolimab in advanced cancers. As regards this clone: What it binds is not known.

Individuals having autoimmune disease history or systemic immunosuppression were not enrolled. Researchers took blood at baseline, on cycle 4 day 1, and on cycle 7 day 1. V lost 6 bases and J lost 0; bases outside the gene matches: 6. The CDR3 runs 15 residues. Germline V CDR1 and CDR2: SGHVS, FQNEAQ. The repertoire was sequenced with immunoSEQ multiplex PCR; TCRdb's copy has only in-frame clones and lacks some. Of some 30,000 clones detected, 75% to 85% appear once; the ten largest clones hold about a fifth. Study-wide results and limits: At 0.1 to 3.0 mg/kg and by week 6, clonal expansion occurred in CD4+ and CD8+ blood T cells. Which antigen the expanded peripheral T cells recognized is unknown.

Sequenced here: CD4+ or CD8+ T cells sorted from blood, sampled in a trial of the OX40 agonist ivuxolimab. The V and J genes are TRBV7-8 and TRBJ2-7; 9 positions agree with TRBD2. The sequence was obtained from an adult with an advanced solid tumor such as melanoma, head and neck, liver or kidney cancer. CDR3 residues: CASRRSGGDSYEQYF. Written as DNA, the CDR3 is TGTGCCAGCAGACGTAGCGGGGGCGACTCCTACGAGCAGTACTTC.